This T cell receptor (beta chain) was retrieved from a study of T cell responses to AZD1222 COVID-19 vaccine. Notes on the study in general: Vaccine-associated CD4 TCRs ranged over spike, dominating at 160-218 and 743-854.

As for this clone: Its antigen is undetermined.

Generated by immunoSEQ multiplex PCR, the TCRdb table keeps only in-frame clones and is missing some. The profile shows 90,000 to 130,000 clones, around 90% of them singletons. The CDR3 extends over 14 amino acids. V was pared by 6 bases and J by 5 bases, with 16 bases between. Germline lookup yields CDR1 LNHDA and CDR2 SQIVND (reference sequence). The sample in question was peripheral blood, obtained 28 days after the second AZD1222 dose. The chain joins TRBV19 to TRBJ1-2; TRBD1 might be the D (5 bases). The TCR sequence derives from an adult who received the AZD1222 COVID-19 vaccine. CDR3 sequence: CASRRLTVLYGYTF. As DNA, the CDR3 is TGTGCCAGTAGGCGGTTGACAGTCCTTTATGGCTACACCTTC.